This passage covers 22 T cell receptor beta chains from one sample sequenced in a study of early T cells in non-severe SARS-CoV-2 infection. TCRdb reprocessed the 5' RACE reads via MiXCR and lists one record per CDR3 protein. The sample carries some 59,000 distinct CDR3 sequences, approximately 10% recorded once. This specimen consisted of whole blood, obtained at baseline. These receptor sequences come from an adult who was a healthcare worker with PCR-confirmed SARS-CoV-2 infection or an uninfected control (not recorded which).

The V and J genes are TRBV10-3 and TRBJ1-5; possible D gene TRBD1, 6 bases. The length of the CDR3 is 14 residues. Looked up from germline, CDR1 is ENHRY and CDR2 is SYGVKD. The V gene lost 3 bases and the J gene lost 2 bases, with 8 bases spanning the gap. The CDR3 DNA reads TGTGCCATCAGTGAAGCAGGGGGCAATCAGCCCCAGCATTTT. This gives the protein CAISEAGGNQPQHF.

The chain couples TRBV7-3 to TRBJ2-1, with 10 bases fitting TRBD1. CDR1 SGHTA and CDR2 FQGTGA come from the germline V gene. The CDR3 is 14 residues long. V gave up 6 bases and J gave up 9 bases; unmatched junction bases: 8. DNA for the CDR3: TGTGCCAGCAGTCCGGGACAGGGGCGAGGTGAGCAGTTCTTC. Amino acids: CASSPGQGRGEQFF.

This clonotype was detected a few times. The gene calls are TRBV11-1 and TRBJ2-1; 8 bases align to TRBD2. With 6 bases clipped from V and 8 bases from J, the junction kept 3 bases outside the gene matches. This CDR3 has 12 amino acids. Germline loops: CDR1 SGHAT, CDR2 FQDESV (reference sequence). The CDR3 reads CASSPTSDEQFF. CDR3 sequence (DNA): TGTGCCAGCAGTCCGACTAGCGATGAGCAGTTCTTC.

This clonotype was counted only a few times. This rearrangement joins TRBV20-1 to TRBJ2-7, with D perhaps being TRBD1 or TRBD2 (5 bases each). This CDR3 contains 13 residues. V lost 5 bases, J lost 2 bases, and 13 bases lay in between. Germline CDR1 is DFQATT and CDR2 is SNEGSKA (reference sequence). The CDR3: CSAEGPATYEQYF. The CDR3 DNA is TGCAGTGCTGAGGGGCCGGCAACCTACGAGCAGTACTTC.

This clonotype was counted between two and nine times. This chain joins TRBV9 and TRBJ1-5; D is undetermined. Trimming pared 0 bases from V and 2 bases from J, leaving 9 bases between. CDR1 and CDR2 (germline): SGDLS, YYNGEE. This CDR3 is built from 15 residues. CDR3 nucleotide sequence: TGTGCCAGCAGCGTAGGGGCCGGGGGCAATCAGCCCCAGCATTTT. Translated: CASSVGAGGNQPQHF.

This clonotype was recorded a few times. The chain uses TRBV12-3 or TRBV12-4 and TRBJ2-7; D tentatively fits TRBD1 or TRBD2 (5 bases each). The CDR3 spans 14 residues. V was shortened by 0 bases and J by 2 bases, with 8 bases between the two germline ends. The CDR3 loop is CASSLAGPTYEQYF. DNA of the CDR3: TGTGCCAGCAGTTTAGCGGGACCGACCTACGAGCAGTACTTC.

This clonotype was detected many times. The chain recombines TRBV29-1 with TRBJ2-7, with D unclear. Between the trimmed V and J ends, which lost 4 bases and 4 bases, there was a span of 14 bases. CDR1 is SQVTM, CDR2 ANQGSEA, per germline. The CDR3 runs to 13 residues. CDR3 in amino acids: CSVADGPGYEQYF. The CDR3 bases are TGCAGCGTTGCGGACGGGCCTGGGTACGAGCAGTACTTC.

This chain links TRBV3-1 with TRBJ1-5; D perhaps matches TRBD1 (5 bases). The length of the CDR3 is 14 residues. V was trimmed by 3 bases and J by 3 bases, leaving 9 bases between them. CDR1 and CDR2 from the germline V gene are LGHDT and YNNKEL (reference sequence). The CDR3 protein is CASSQGGNNQPQHF. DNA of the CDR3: TGTGCCAGCAGCCAGGGGGGAAACAATCAGCCCCAGCATTTT. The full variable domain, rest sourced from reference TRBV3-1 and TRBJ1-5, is DTAVSQTPKYLVTQMGNDKSIKCEQNLGHDTMYWYKQDSKKFLKIMFSYNNKELIINETVPNRFSPKSPDKAHLNLHINSLELGDSAVYFCASSQGGNNQPQHFGDGTRLSIL.

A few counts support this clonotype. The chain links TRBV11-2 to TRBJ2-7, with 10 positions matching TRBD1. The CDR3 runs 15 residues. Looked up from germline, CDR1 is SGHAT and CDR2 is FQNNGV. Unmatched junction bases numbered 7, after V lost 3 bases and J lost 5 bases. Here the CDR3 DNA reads TGTGCCAGCAGCTTTAAAGGGACAGGGGTAAACGAGCAGTACTTC. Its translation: CASSFKGTGVNEQYF.

CDR3 DNA sequence: TGTGCCAGCAGTAAAAGACAGGGTGGAGGGAGTGAAAAACTGTTTTTT. It encodes CASSKRQGGGSEKLFF. The gene calls are TRBV6-6 and TRBJ1-4, with 7 bases fitting TRBD1. The CDR3 length is 16 residues. Trimming cost V 5 bases and J 7 bases; bases outside gene matches: 13. Germline CDR1 reads MNHNY; CDR2 reads SVGAGI (reference sequence).

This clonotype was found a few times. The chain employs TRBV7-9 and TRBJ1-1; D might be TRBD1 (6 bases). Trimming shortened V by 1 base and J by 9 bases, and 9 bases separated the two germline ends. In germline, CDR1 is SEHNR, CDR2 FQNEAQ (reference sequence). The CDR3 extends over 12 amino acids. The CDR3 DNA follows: TGTGCCAGCAGCTTAGTGGACAGCCAAGCTTTCTTT. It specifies CASSLVDSQAFF.

The CDR3 DNA sequence: TGTGCCACCTCGGTGCGGGGGAGCAATCAGCCCCAGCATTTT. This encodes CATSVRGSNQPQHF. The V and J genes are TRBV19 and TRBJ1-5; D is possibly TRBD1 (5 bases). Germline V gives CDR1 LNHDA, CDR2 SQIVND (reference sequence). The CDR3 length is 14 residues. Trimming took off 10 bases at V and 1 base at J, with 14 bases between the two ends. Combining the CDR3 with reference TRBV19 and TRBJ1-5 gives the whole variable domain DGGITQSPKYLFRKEGQNVTLSCEQNLNHDAMYWYRQDPGQGLRLIYYSQIVNDFQKGDIAEGYSVSREKKESFPLTVTSAQKNPTAFYLCATSVRGSNQPQHFGDGTRLSIL.

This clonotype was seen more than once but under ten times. CDR3 region: CASSQVRGLVTEQFF. The CDR3 DNA reads TGTGCCAGCAGTCAAGTCAGGGGACTAGTTACTGAGCAGTTCTTC. The chain joins TRBV7-8 to TRBJ2-1; 8 bases match TRBD2. Germline V gene data show CDR1 as SGHVS and CDR2 as FQNEAQ. CDR3 length: 15 amino acids. Trimming took 6 bases from V and 9 from J; bases not matched to a gene: 13.

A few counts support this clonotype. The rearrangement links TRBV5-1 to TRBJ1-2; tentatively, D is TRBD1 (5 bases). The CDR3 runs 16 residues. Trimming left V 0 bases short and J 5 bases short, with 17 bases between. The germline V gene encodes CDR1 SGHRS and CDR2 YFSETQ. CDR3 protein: CASSLAGPQGGYGYTF. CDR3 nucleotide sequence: TGCGCCAGCAGCTTGGCCGGTCCGCAGGGTGGGTATGGCTACACCTTC.

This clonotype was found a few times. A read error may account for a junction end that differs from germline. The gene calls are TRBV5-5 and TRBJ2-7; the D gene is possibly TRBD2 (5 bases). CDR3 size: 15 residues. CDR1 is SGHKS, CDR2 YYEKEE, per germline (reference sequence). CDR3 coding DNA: TGTGTCAGCAGCTTGGAGGTCACTAGCTCCTACGAGCAGTACTTC. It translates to CVSSLEVTSSYEQYF.

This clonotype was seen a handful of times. DNA for the CDR3: TGTGCCAGCAGTTACTCGTACGAGGGAGAGACCCAGTACTTC. As protein: CASSYSYEGETQYF. The chain joins TRBV6-5 to TRBJ2-5; TRBD2 is a possible D gene (5 bases). V was clipped by 0 bases and J by 4 bases, with 9 bases between them. Germline-derived CDR1 and CDR2 are MNHEY and SVGAGI. The CDR3 has 14 residues.

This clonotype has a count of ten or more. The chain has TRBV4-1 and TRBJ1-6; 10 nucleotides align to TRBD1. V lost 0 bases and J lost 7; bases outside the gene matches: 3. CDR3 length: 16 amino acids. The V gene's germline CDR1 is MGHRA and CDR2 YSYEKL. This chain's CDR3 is CASSQDPTGGNSPLHF. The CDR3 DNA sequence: TGCGCCAGCAGCCAAGACCCGACAGGGGGCAATTCACCCCTCCACTTT.

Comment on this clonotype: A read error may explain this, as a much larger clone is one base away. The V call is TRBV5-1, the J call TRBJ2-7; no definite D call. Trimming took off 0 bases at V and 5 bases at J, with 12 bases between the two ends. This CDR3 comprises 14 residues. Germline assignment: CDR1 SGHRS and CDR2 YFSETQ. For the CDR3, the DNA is TGCGCCAGCAGCTTGGTCGGATTGGTCGACGAGCAGTACTTC. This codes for CASSLVGLVDEQYF.

DNA of the CDR3: TGCGCCAGCAGCCAATATGATACCGGGGAGCTGTTTTTT. This codes for CASSQYDTGELFF. The chain recombines TRBV4-1 with TRBJ2-2; D is unresolved. The CDR3 runs to 13 residues. Between the trimmed V and J ends, which lost 2 bases and 5 bases, there was a span of 6 bases. Germline assignment: CDR1 MGHRA and CDR2 YSYEKL.

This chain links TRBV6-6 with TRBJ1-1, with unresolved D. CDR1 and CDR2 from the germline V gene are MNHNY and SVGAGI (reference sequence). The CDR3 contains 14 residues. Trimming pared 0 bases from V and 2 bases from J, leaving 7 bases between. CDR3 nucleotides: TGTGCCAGCAGTTACTCAGAAGCAAACACTGAAGCTTTCTTT. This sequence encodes CASSYSEANTEAFF.

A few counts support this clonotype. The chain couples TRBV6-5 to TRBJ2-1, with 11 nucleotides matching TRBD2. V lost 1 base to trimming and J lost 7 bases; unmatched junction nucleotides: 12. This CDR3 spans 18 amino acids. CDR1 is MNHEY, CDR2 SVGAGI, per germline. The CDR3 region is CASSYLGIAGGLKNEQFF. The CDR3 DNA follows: TGTGCCAGCAGTTACTTGGGGATAGCGGGAGGGCTTAAAAATGAGCAGTTCTTC.

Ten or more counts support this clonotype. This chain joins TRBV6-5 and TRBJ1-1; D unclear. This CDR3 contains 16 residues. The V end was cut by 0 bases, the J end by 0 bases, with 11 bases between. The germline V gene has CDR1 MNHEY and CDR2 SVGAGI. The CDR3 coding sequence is TGTGCCAGCAGTTACTCGAAGGGCACAGTGAACACTGAAGCTTTCTTT. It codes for CASSYSKGTVNTEAFF.